This entry concerns a single T cell receptor beta chain. The antigen it binds to is not known. Per-base qualities were not stored, and no clone one base away is much larger. The germline V gene specifies ENHRY as CDR1 and SYGVKD as CDR2. From cysteine to phenylalanine, the CDR3 is 15 amino acids long. Solely the CDR3 DNA is kept, with 45 bases framed from the first base. Germline trimming: 6 bases from V, 3 bases from J; junction bases outside gene matches: 6. This entry belongs to a study of blood T cell repertoires in COVID-19 (dated by TCRdb to the early 2020s). For the study in its entirety: Collaborator samples came from the United States, Italy and Spain and covered acute and convalescent phases of COVID-19. Subjects who had been exposed to COVID-19, were actively infected with it, or had recovered from it provided the deeply sampled blood TCRbeta repertoires that made up the dataset. The samples were drawn from the first 160 participants of the ongoing ImmuneRACE study and from some 1,300 subjects provided by 6 global collaborators. The repertoires were released in a freely available public database intended as a resource for research on the immune response to SARS-CoV-2. The material from the prospective study consisted of cDNA or gDNA derived from T cells, B-cell-depleted T cells, or PBMCs. Where available, HLA class I and class II types were taken from metadata supplied by the sample provider and were not determined by assay-based typing. A de-identified subject ID, COVID-19 status, age in years and sex were almost always included in the sample metadata. What the work shows at the level of the full study, not this receptor alone: The quantity of clinical and demographic metadata differed by source and by participant and was supplied without curation.

The immunoSEQ Assay, a bias-controlled multiplex PCR, was used to amplify TCRbeta CDR3 regions from genomic DNA. On the authors' methods: Nucleated cell counts per sample were estimated from amplification of reference gene primers within the assay. Sequence reads were collapsed and filtered to measure the absolute abundance of every unique TCRbeta CDR3 rearrangement. Productive Simpson clonality was computed per sample as the square root of Simpson's diversity index over productive rearrangements. Drawn from immuneACCESS, this table holds only the in-frame rearrangements with V and J called that TCRdb kept. Clones are partly lost; checked studies trace under half to an unresolved V gene and leave the rest unexplained. The DNA gave D and trimming, while V, J and clone size come from that table. Recorded for this sample are under 250,000 clones; around nine tenths of them occurred a single time. Around 1.5% of the sample rests with the top ten.

Another Seattle source contributed samples from volunteer blood donors who had recovered from COVID-19. Each collaborating institution followed its own protocols to collect whole blood in K2EDTA tubes. Collaborator samples were shipped for TCRbeta analysis as frozen whole blood, isolated PBMCs, or DNA extracted from either sample type. The sample comprised peripheral blood. The rearrangement combines TRBV10-3 with TRBJ1-3, and TRBD1 matches 9 of the central bases. This receptor was identified in a woman aged 60 to 75 who had recovered from COVID-19. The CDR3 has the sequence CAIREGQGLGNTIYF. The DNA reads as follows: TGTGCCATCAGGGAGGGACAGGGTCTTGGAAACACCATATATTTT.